Listed below are T cell receptor beta chains from one sample, sequenced in a study of blood T cell repertoires in COVID-19. Profiled with immunoSEQ multiplex PCR; TCRdb holds only in-frame clones, not every one. The table has about 240,000 clones, 80% to 95% seen once. What was sequenced was peripheral blood. All receptors come from a man aged 25-45 years with COVID-19, enrolled during active disease. Both conserved end residues are part of each CDR3. The order of the fields is V gene, J gene, D gene, CDR3 length, clone size, CDR3 DNA, CDR3 protein. D genes are given only for firm matches. Only some rows state a clone size, as once, few, many or a class for expanded clones.

>TRBV19|TRBJ1-6|.|13|.
TGTGCCTCCCAGGAGGGGCACGATTCACCCCTCCACTTT
CASQEGHDSPLHF
>TRBV5-4|TRBJ1-2|TRBD1|14|.
TGTGCCAGCAGCTTGGGGGACAGGGGGTATGGCTACACCTTC
CASSLGDRGYGYTF
>TRBV5-5|TRBJ1-1|TRBD1|13|.
TGTGCCAGCAGCCAAACAGGGGGCACTGAAGCTTTCTTT
CASSQTGGTEAFF
>TRBV14|TRBJ2-1|.|17|.
TGTGCCAGCAGCCGATTCCACGACACTAGCTCCTACAATGAGCAGTTCTTC
CASSRFHDTSSYNEQFF
>TRBV5-1|TRBJ1-1|.|15|.
TGCGCCAGCAGCTTGAACAGCCAAAAGAACACTGAAGCTTTCTTT
CASSLNSQKNTEAFF
>TRBV18|TRBJ1-3|.|16|.
TGTGCCAGCTCACCATCGACAGGCTCTCTGGGAAACACCATATATTTT
CASSPSTGSLGNTIYF
>TRBV7-2|TRBJ1-5|.|15|.
TGTGCCAGCAGCTACGAAACCCTCAGAGGTCAGCCCCAGCATTTT
CASSYETLRGQPQHF
>TRBV27|TRBJ1-1|.|15|once
TGTGCCAGCAGTTTAACTCCCCAGGGTTTAGCTGAAGCTTTCTTT
CASSLTPQGLAEAFF
>TRBV7-9|TRBJ1-4|.|14|.
TGTGCCAGCACCTTCGCAGGGGTGATGGAAAAACTGTTTTTT
CASTFAGVMEKLFF
>TRBV5-1|TRBJ1-2|.|13|.
TGCGCCAGCAGCTCAGGGGAGTATCGGGGCTACACCTTC
CASSSGEYRGYTF
>TRBV5-1|TRBJ1-2|.|14|.
TGCGCCAGCAGCAGAGAGGACAGTCTCTATGGCTACACCTTC
CASSREDSLYGYTF
>TRBV9|TRBJ2-3|TRBD2|16|.
TGTGCCAGCAGCGTAAGATCCAGCGGGGGGGAAGATACGCAGTATTTT
CASSVRSSGGEDTQYF
>TRBV28|TRBJ1-3|TRBD1|15|few
TGTGCCAGCACCCCCGGGGGGACAGGCGTAAGGGCCATATATTTT
CASTPGGTGVRAIYF
>TRBV19|TRBJ1-1|.|12|.
TGTGCCAGTAGTATAGGGAGGTCCGAAGCTTTCTTT
CASSIGRSEAFF
>TRBV20-1|TRBJ2-5|.|11|few
TGCAGTGCTAGTCGTCAAGAGACCCAGTACTTC
CSASRQETQYF
>TRBV5-5|TRBJ1-4|TRBD1|16|.
TGTGCCAGCAGCTACGGACAGGCTGTGACTAATGAAAAACTGTTTTTT
CASSYGQAVTNEKLFF
>TRBV10-2|TRBJ2-7|.|14|once
TGCGCCAGCAGGGGGACAGGCGGGAGCTACGAGCAGTACTTC
CASRGTGGSYEQYF
>TRBV7-6|TRBJ1-3|.|16|.
TGTGCCAGCAGCTTACTGGGGGGACTCTCTGGAAACACCATATATTTT
CASSLLGGLSGNTIYF
>TRBV3-1/TRBV3-2|TRBJ1-4|TRBD1|14|.
TGTGCCAGCAGCCCCCGTCAGGGGGGCGAAAAACTGTTTTTT
CASSPRQGGEKLFF
>TRBV27|TRBJ2-2|TRBD1|16|.
TGTGCCAGCAGTTCCTCCGGACAGGGCCGGGCCGGGGAGCTGTTTTTT
CASSSSGQGRAGELFF
>TRBV7-8|TRBJ2-5|.|12|.
TGTGCCAGCAGCCCTCCCCTACGGACCCAGTACTTC
CASSPPLRTQYF
>TRBV5-1|TRBJ1-1|.|13|.
TGCGCCAGCCGCCGGACACACAACACTGAAGCTTTCTTT
CASRRTHNTEAFF
>TRBV18|TRBJ1-4|TRBD1|16|.
TGTGCCAGCTCACCGGGACAGGGGGCAACTAATGAAAAACTGTTTTTT
CASSPGQGATNEKLFF
>TRBV5-6|TRBJ1-6|.|14|.
TGTGCCAGCAGCTCGGGACTTAAAAGCTCACCCCTCCACTTT
CASSSGLKSSPLHF
>TRBV11-2|TRBJ2-3|.|15|.
TGTGCCAGCACCACTGGGGGCAGGGGCACAGATACGCAGTATTTT
CASTTGGRGTDTQYF
>TRBV7-9|TRBJ1-2|.|13|.
TGTGCCAGCAGCTTAGTGACAGCCTATGGCTACACCTTC
CASSLVTAYGYTF
>TRBV27|TRBJ1-3|TRBD1|15|.
TGTGCCAGCAGTACAAACAGGGGAGGTGGAAACACCATATATTTT
CASSTNRGGGNTIYF
>TRBV6-1|TRBJ2-5|.|16|.
TGTGCCAGCAGTGAAGCGCTTGCAGGAGGGGTCGGGACCCAGTACTTC
CASSEALAGGVGTQYF
>TRBV19|TRBJ2-7|TRBD1|12|once
TGTGCCAGTGGACAGGGCACCTACGAGCAGTACTTC
CASGQGTYEQYF